The 16 T cell receptor beta chains presented below share a single source sample, sequenced in a study of control samples from healthy donors and cancer patients. Sequenced by immunoSEQ multiplex PCR; TCRdb stores in-frame clones only, minus some. The table has 100,000 to 150,000 clones, about nine tenths seen once. Sequencing was carried out using blood. Receptor source: a young man in good health.

The rearrangement links TRBV5-1 to TRBJ1-1, with D perhaps TRBD1 (5 bases). This CDR3 has 16 residues. CDR1 SGHRS and CDR2 YFSETQ come from the germline V gene. V gave up 0 bases and J gave up 3 bases, with 15 bases separating them. The DNA of the CDR3 is TGCGCCAGCAGCTTGGGGCCCGGGGGGTTGTACACTGAAGCTTTCTTT. This sequence encodes CASSLGPGGLYTEAFF.

The CDR3 region has the DNA TGTGCCAGCAGCTTACCCCACTCGGGGGGGGTCACAGATACGCAGTATTTT. This sequence encodes CASSLPHSGGVTDTQYF. This rearrangement joins TRBV7-2 to TRBJ2-3; 8 nucleotides match TRBD2. The length of the CDR3 is 17 residues. Germline V gene sequence: CDR1 SGHTA, CDR2 FQGNSA. J gave up 2 bases and V 2 bases, and 9 bases lay outside the gene matches. The full variable domain, rest sourced from reference TRBV7-2 and TRBJ2-3, is GAGVSQSPSNKVTEKGKDVELRCDPISGHTALYWYRQSLGQGLEFLIYFQGNSAPDKSGLPSDRFSAERTGGSVSTLTIQRTQQEDSAVYLCASSLPHSGGVTDTQYFGPGTRLTVL.

This sequence joins TRBV5-1 and TRBJ2-3; 14 positions match TRBD2. This CDR3 is built from 17 residues. Trimming removed 4 bases from V and 8 bases from J; junction bases left unmatched: 12. Germline-derived CDR1 and CDR2 are SGHRS and YFSETQ. The CDR3 DNA is TGCGCCAGCAGCCCACAAGGACTAGCGGGGGGCCGGGGTACGCAGTATTTT. This gives the protein CASSPQGLAGGRGTQYF.

V and J are TRBV6-5 and TRBJ1-1; D might be TRBD1 (6 bases). Between the trimmed V and J ends, which lost 8 bases and 1 base, there was a span of 14 bases. The CDR3 length is 14 residues. The germline V gene has CDR1 MNHEY and CDR2 SVGAGI. CDR3 nucleotides: TGTGCCAGCCCCCAACAGGGACGGAACACTGAAGCTTTCTTT. Protein: CASPQQGRNTEAFF.

The rearrangement joins TRBV7-2 to TRBJ1-1; D gene unclear. From germline, CDR1 is SGHTA and CDR2 FQGNSA. V lost 5 bases to trimming and J lost 5 bases, with 18 bases between them. The CDR3 length is 15 residues. CDR3 amino acids: CASSKIRLVSTEAFF. CDR3 DNA sequence: TGTGCCAGCAGCAAAATCAGGCTCGTTAGTACTGAAGCTTTCTTT.

The chain has TRBV7-2 and TRBJ2-7; perhaps TRBD1 as D (5 bases). The germline CDR1 and CDR2 sequences are SGHTA and FQGNSA. The CDR3 totals 15 residues. V gave up 0 bases and J gave up 5 bases, with 14 bases separating them. As DNA, the CDR3 is TGTGCCAGCAGCTTAGCGCTCGCCAGGGCCCACGAGCAGTACTTC. Translated: CASSLALARAHEQYF. The variable domain in full, with the rest retrieved from reference TRBV7-2 and TRBJ2-7, is GAGVSQSPSNKVTEKGKDVELRCDPISGHTALYWYRQSLGQGLEFLIYFQGNSAPDKSGLPSDRFSAERTGGSVSTLTIQRTQQEDSAVYLCASSLALARAHEQYFGPGTRLTVT.

V gene TRBV6-5 combines with J gene TRBJ2-7; TRBD1 might be the D (5 bases). Germline lookup yields CDR1 MNHEY and CDR2 SVGAGI. The CDR3 has 13 amino acids. V lost 6 bases and J lost 2, with 11 bases in between. CDR3: CASRDSLTYEQYF. CDR3 DNA sequence: TGTGCCAGCAGAGACAGCTTAACCTACGAGCAGTACTTC.

This clone has only one observation. The genes are TRBV9 and TRBJ1-2, with D hard to call. The germline gives CDR1 SGDLS, CDR2 YYNGEE. V was pared by 5 bases and J by 0 bases, with 11 bases between. This CDR3 is 14 amino acids long. The CDR3 reads CASSSPLANYGYTF. Here the CDR3 DNA reads TGTGCCAGCAGTAGTCCGTTAGCTAACTATGGCTACACCTTC.

The chain recombines TRBV6-6 with TRBJ1-5, with D possibly TRBD1 on 5 matching bases. The V gene lost 4 bases and the J gene lost 6 bases, with 13 bases spanning the gap. Germline V lookup: CDR1 MNHNY, CDR2 SVGAGI (reference sequence). CDR3 length equals 14 residues. CDR3 sequence reads: CASSSRGGSQPQHF. As DNA, the CDR3 is TGTGCCAGCAGTTCAAGGGGAGGTAGTCAGCCCCAGCATTTT.

The chain carries TRBV10-3 and TRBJ1-6, with a possible D match to TRBD1 (6 bases). CDR3 length: 17 residues. Germline V lookup: CDR1 ENHRY, CDR2 SYGVKD. V lost 6 bases and J lost 2, with 17 bases in between. The CDR3 is CAISPIQGPPYNSPLHF. CDR3 nucleotides: TGTGCCATCAGCCCAATACAGGGTCCCCCCTATAATTCACCCCTCCACTTT.

The chain has TRBV5-4 and TRBJ1-1, with TRBD1 identical over 8 bases. J gave up 5 bases and V 4 bases, and 7 bases lay outside the gene matches. The CDR3 contains 14 residues. Germline V gene data show CDR1 as SGHNT and CDR2 as YYREEE (reference sequence). The CDR3 DNA reads TGTGCCAGCAGCCAAGGACAGGGACGGACTGAAGCTTTCTTT. Protein sequence: CASSQGQGRTEAFF.

The V gene is TRBV19, the J gene TRBJ2-2; possible D gene TRBD1, 5 bases. V dropped 5 bases and J dropped 5 bases, with 15 bases sitting between them. CDR3 length: 15 residues. Germline CDR1 reads LNHDA; CDR2 reads SQIVND (reference sequence). The CDR3 nucleotides read TGTGCCAGTAGTCCGCAGGGTTCAGGGACCGGGGAGCTGTTTTTT. Translating gives CASSPQGSGTGELFF.

The rearrangement uses TRBV2 and TRBJ1-1; D not resolved. Trimming left V 3 bases short and J 3 bases short, with 11 bases between. This CDR3 spans 14 amino acids. CDR1 SNHLY and CDR2 FYNNEI come from the germline V gene. CDR3: CASSEALGDTEAFF. CDR3 nucleotides: TGTGCCAGCAGTGAGGCTCTGGGTGACACTGAAGCTTTCTTT.

This rearrangement joins TRBV6-1 to TRBJ1-5; D not certain. The CDR3 runs to 13 residues. V was shortened by 3 bases and J by 5 bases, with 8 bases between the two germline ends. CDR1 MNHNS and CDR2 SASEGT come from the germline V gene. CDR3 protein: CASSDTPYQPQHF. As DNA, the CDR3 is TGTGCCAGCAGTGATACTCCCTATCAGCCCCAGCATTTT.

About this clone itself: At one of its ends the junction is not consistent with the germline gene, which may arise from a read error. This sample also contains other DNA sequences that code for the same CDR3. The V and J genes are TRBV9 and TRBJ1-2; D unclear. The CDR3 has 14 amino acids. Looked up from germline, CDR1 is SGDLS and CDR2 is YYNGEE. In DNA form, the CDR3 reads TGCGCCAGCAGCTCGATGGCAGGCAGCTATGGCTACACCTTC. Residues: CASSSMAGSYGYTF.

V usage is TRBV7-2 and J usage is TRBJ2-3; no clear D gene. The CDR3 covers 14 residues. Between the trimmed V and J ends, which lost 5 bases and 2 bases, there was a span of 11 bases. Germline lookup yields CDR1 SGHTA and CDR2 FQGNSA. CDR3 bases: TGTGCCAGCAGCCCCCGGCACTACACAGATACGCAGTATTTT. This translates into CASSPRHYTDTQYF.